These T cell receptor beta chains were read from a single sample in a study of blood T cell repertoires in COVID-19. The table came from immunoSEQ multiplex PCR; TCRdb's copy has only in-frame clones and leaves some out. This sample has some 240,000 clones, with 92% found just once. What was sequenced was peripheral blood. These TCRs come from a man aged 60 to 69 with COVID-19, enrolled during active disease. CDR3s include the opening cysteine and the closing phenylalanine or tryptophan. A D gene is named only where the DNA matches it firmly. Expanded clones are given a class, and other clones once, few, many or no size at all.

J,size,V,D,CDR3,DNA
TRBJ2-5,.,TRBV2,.,CASRRETQYF,TGTGCCAGCAGGAGGGAGACCCAGTACTTC
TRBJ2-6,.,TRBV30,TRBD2,CAWSGSTSGAHSGANVLTF,TGTGCCTGGAGTGGGTCGACTAGCGGGGCACACTCTGGGGCCAACGTCCTGACTTTC
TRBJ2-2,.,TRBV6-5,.,CASSFRLASTGELFF,TGTGCCAGCAGTTTCAGGCTAGCGTCTACCGGGGAGCTGTTTTTT
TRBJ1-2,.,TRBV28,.,CASSIPLAGSNYGYTF,TGTGCCAGCAGTATTCCCTTAGCAGGGTCTAACTATGGCTACACCTTC
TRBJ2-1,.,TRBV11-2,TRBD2,CASSAYAGGYNEQFF,TGTGCCAGCAGCGCCTACGCGGGGGGTTACAATGAGCAGTTCTTC
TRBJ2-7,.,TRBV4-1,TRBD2,CASSLVASGAYEQYF,TGCGCCAGCAGCCTGGTCGCTAGCGGGGCCTACGAGCAGTACTTC
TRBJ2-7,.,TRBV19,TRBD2,CASSDRGGIEQYF,TGTGCCAGTAGCGATCGGGGGGGCATCGAGCAGTACTTC
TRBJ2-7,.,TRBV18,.,CASSPRSVQVTYEQYF,TGTGCCAGCTCACCTCGATCCGTACAGGTTACCTACGAGCAGTACTTC
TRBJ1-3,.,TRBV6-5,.,CASSQGGASGNTIYF,TGTGCCAGCAGCCAAGGGGGGGCCTCTGGAAACACCATATATTTT
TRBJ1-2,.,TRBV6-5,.,CASSYGGGGGYTF,TGTGCCAGCAGTTACGGCGGGGGGGGCGGCTACACCTTC
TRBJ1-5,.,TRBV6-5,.,CASSIGLYSNQPQHF,TGTGCCAGCAGCATCGGACTGTATAGCAATCAGCCCCAGCATTTT
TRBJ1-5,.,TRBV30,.,CAWSLGGQPQHF,TGTGCCTGGAGTTTAGGAGGGCAGCCCCAGCATTTT
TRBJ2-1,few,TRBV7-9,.,CASSLAGGHNEQFF,TGTGCCAGCAGCTTAGCAGGGGGACACAATGAGCAGTTCTTC
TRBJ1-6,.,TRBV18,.,CASSPAGVRGNSPLHF,TGTGCCAGCTCACCAGCGGGAGTCAGGGGAAATTCACCCCTCCACTTT
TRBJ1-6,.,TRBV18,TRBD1,CASSAVTGPDSPLHF,TGTGCCAGCTCGGCGGTGACAGGGCCGGATTCACCCCTCCACTTT
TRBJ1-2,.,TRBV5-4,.,CASSQTRGTARGYTF,TGTGCCAGCAGCCAAACGCGGGGAACGGCGCGGGGCTACACCTTC